These 14 T cell receptor beta chains originate from one sample sequenced in a study of high-grade serous ovarian cancer treatment subgroups. Tumor samples were taken before definitive surgery or chemotherapy. Sequencing used immunoSEQ multiplex PCR; TCRdb keeps in-frame clones, though not all of them. Of some 6,200 clones in the sample, under 85% are singletons; the top ten hold less than 11%. Sequenced sample: tumor tissue. The receptors here all came from a human donor with high-grade serous ovarian cancer.

J is TRBJ1-1 and V is TRBV7-9; D gene unclear. V was shortened by 5 bases and J by 4 bases, with 20 bases between the two germline ends. This CDR3 region has 16 residues. Germline V gene data show CDR1 as SEHNR and CDR2 as FQNEAQ (reference sequence). In DNA form, the CDR3 reads TGTGCCAGCAGCCCCGTCCGGACCTATTCCGGCACTGAAGCTTTCTTT. Its protein is CASSPVRTYSGTEAFF.

In nucleotides, the CDR3 is TGTGCCATCAGTGCGACTGGGGAAGGCTTCGAAGCTTTCTTT. Translating gives CAISATGEGFEAFF. The chain is built from TRBV10-3 and TRBJ1-1; D uncertain. Trimming cost V 4 bases and J 8 bases, with 17 bases left between them. Germline V CDR1 and CDR2: ENHRY, SYGVKD. The CDR3 is 14 residues long.

The chain recombines TRBV15 with TRBJ2-4; D is possibly TRBD1 or TRBD2 (6 bases each). Germline V gives CDR1 LNHNV, CDR2 YYDKDF (reference sequence). The germline V and J ends were trimmed by 1 base and 7 bases, with 14 bases remaining between them. CDR3 size: 15 residues. The CDR3 spells CATSRGTGARNIQYF. DNA of the CDR3: TGTGCCACCAGCAGAGGGACGGGGGCGAGGAACATTCAGTACTTC. Drawing the rest from reference TRBV15 and TRBJ2-4, the complete variable domain is DAMVIQNPRYQVTQFGKPVTLSCSQTLNHNVMYWYQQKSSQAPKLLFHYYDKDFNNEADTPDNFQSRRPNTSFCFLDIRSPGLGDTAMYLCATSRGTGARNIQYFGAGTRLSVL.

This clone was detected a few times. The rearrangement uses TRBV19 and TRBJ1-5; 9 bases map to TRBD1. Germline V gene sequence: CDR1 LNHDA, CDR2 SQIVND (reference sequence). This CDR3 is 17 amino acids long. V lost 5 bases to trimming and J lost 5 bases; unmatched junction nucleotides: 13. The CDR3 DNA sequence: TGTGCCAGTAGTGGGACAGGGAAGGCCGGGCTTTATCAGCCCCAGCATTTT. As protein: CASSGTGKAGLYQPQHF.

The chain employs TRBV6-5 and TRBJ2-7; D possibly corresponds to TRBD1 (6 bases). Germline V gene data show CDR1 as MNHEY and CDR2 as SVGAGI. The CDR3 runs to 15 residues. The V and J ends lost 0 bases and 9 bases respectively, with 18 bases between them. CDR3 bases: TGTGCCAGCAGTTACTCTCCGGACAGCCCTGGGGGGCAGTACTTC. This codes for CASSYSPDSPGGQYF.

This clone was counted a few times. This sequence joins TRBV11-2 and TRBJ2-7; D may match TRBD1 or TRBD2 (5 bases each). The CDR3 runs to 17 residues. Trimming pared 4 bases from V and 4 bases from J, leaving 23 bases between. The germline V gene encodes CDR1 SGHAT and CDR2 FQNNGV. CDR3: CASSSDWGPSSLYEQYF. The CDR3 nucleotides read TGTGCCAGCAGCTCGGACTGGGGACCCTCCTCCTTATACGAGCAGTACTTC.

The chain employs TRBV5-6 and TRBJ1-1; perhaps TRBD1 as D (5 bases). The V and J ends lost 4 bases and 7 bases respectively, with 32 bases between them. This CDR3 region has 19 residues. Looked up from germline, CDR1 is SGHDT and CDR2 is YYEEEE. This CDR3 is CASSLTTGTLNLGKGEAFF. CDR3 nucleotide sequence: TGTGCCAGCAGCCTGACTACCGGGACCCTAAACTTGGGGAAGGGTGAAGCTTTCTTT.

This chain joins TRBV5-4 and TRBJ2-3; 7 bases align to TRBD1. The V gene end was trimmed by 1 base and the J gene end by 2 bases; junction bases not matched to a gene: 10. The CDR3 consists of 17 residues. Germline lookup yields CDR1 SGHNT and CDR2 YYREEE (reference sequence). The CDR3 sequence: CASSLKGARPTTDTQYF. The CDR3 region has the DNA TGTGCCAGCAGCTTGAAGGGGGCCCGGCCAACCACAGATACGCAGTATTTT. The whole variable domain, filled in from reference TRBV5-4 and TRBJ2-3, reads ETGVTQSPTHLIKTRGQQVTLRCSSQSGHNTVSWYQQALGQGPQFIFQYYREEENGRGNFPPRFSGLQFPNYSSELNVNALELDDSALYLCASSLKGARPTTDTQYFGPGTRLTVL.

V gene TRBV7-9 combines with J gene TRBJ2-3; 10 bases line up with TRBD1. Germline V gene sequence: CDR1 SEHNR, CDR2 FQNEAQ (reference sequence). Losses at the gene ends were 3 bases for V and 6 bases for J; bases not matched to a gene: 3. The CDR3 is 14 residues long. The CDR3 coding sequence is TGTGCCAGCAGCTTCGGACAGGGGGGGGATACGCAGTATTTT. Its translation is CASSFGQGGDTQYF.

The chain uses TRBV2 and TRBJ2-2; TRBD2 matches at 7 bases. The J segment lost 7 bases and the V segment lost 7 bases, leaving 6 bases of the junction unmatched. Germline V lookup: CDR1 SNHLY, CDR2 FYNNEI. The length of the CDR3 is 13 residues. This chain's CDR3 is CASTQRERGELFF. The CDR3 bases are TGTGCCAGCACCCAGCGGGAACGCGGGGAGCTGTTTTTT. Together with reference TRBV2 and TRBJ2-2, the CDR3 gives the full variable domain: EPEVTQTPSHQVTQMGQEVILRCVPISNHLYFYWYRQILGQKVEFLVSFYNNEISEKSEIFDDQFSVERPDGSNFTLKIRSTKLEDSAMYFCASTQRERGELFFGEGSRLTVL.

This sequence joins TRBV7-8 and TRBJ1-1; 9 bases align to TRBD1. CDR1 is SGHVS and CDR2 is FQNEAQ in the germline V gene. The CDR3 covers 13 residues. V shed 5 bases and J 11 bases; nucleotides not matched to a gene: 9. The CDR3 sequence: CASSGQGLGGAFF. Written as DNA, the CDR3 is TGTGCCAGCAGCGGACAGGGGCTCGGTGGGGCTTTCTTT.

The chain carries TRBV7-9 and TRBJ1-5; 7 bases agree with TRBD1. This CDR3 is 15 amino acids long. Unmatched junction bases numbered 8, after V lost 5 bases and J lost 4 bases. The germline V gene has CDR1 SEHNR and CDR2 FQNEAQ (reference sequence). The CDR3 DNA is TGTGCCAGCAGCGGAGGGACAGACCTAAATCAGCCCCAGCATTTT. It specifies CASSGGTDLNQPQHF.

The genes are TRBV27 and TRBJ2-1; D is perhaps TRBD2 (6 bases). CDR1 and CDR2 from the germline V gene are MNHEY and SMNVEV (reference sequence). This CDR3 comprises 16 residues. V gave up 6 bases and J gave up 4 bases, with 19 bases separating them. The CDR3: CASSRQAASEYNEQFF. The CDR3 DNA reads TGTGCCAGCAGCCGCCAGGCCGCTAGCGAATACAATGAGCAGTTCTTC.

The chain combines TRBV11-2 with TRBJ2-7; 8 nucleotides align to TRBD2. The CDR3 length is 14 residues. V lost 4 bases to trimming and J lost 0 bases; unmatched junction nucleotides: 2. CDR1 and CDR2 (germline): SGHAT, FQNNGV. CDR3 in amino acids: CASSSGGNSYEQYF. The CDR3 region has the DNA TGTGCCAGCAGCTCGGGAGGGAACTCCTACGAGCAGTACTTC.